Listed below are T cell receptor beta chains from one sample, sequenced in a study of shared clonotypes between healthy human individuals. Assay used: immunoSEQ multiplex PCR; TCRdb lists only in-frame clones, some missing. Here the sample spans roughly 2 million clones, about 95% being singletons. Sequenced material: naive CD8+ T cells sorted from blood. These receptors all come from a man between 18 and 35 years old in good health. The CDR3 runs from the conserved cysteine through the conserved F or W. A D gene is named only where the DNA matches it firmly. Clone size is shown for a subset of rows, as once, few, many or a class of expanded clone.

V: TRBV29-1; J: TRBJ1-2; D: .; size: .; DNA: TGCAGCGTTGAAGATCCAGACCATCCTGGCTACACCTTC; CDR3: CSVEDPDHPGYTF
V: TRBV14; J: TRBJ2-5; D: TRBD1; size: .; DNA: TGTGCCAGCAGCCCCCGGACAGGGGTGGATCAGACCCAGTACTTC; CDR3: CASSPRTGVDQTQYF
V: TRBV7-9; J: TRBJ1-3; D: .; size: once; DNA: TGTGCCAGCAGCGAAGTAGGAGACACCATATATTTT; CDR3: CASSEVGDTIYF
V: TRBV30; J: TRBJ2-1; D: .; size: .; DNA: TGTGCCTGGAGTGCCCAGGACCACACTGAGCAGTTCTTC; CDR3: CAWSAQDHTEQFF
V: TRBV4-3; J: TRBJ2-7; D: .; size: .; DNA: TGCGCCAGCAGCCAAGAGCGGGACAGCTACGAGCAGTACTTC; CDR3: CASSQERDSYEQYF
V: TRBV10-3; J: TRBJ2-1; D: TRBD2; size: .; DNA: TGTGCCATCAGTGGACTAGCGGGGGAGTACAATGAGCAGTTCTTC; CDR3: CAISGLAGEYNEQFF
V: TRBV7-2; J: TRBJ1-5; D: .; size: .; DNA: TGTGCCAGCAGCTTAGGGGAAGGACGGCGGAATCAGCCCCAGCATTTT; CDR3: CASSLGEGRRNQPQHF
V: TRBV6-4; J: TRBJ2-3; D: TRBD2; size: .; DNA: TGTGCCAGCAGTGACTGGCCTAGCGGGAGCACAGATACGCAGTATTTT; CDR3: CASSDWPSGSTDTQYF
V: TRBV5-1; J: TRBJ2-7; D: TRBD1; size: .; DNA: TGCGCCAGCAGTCTAGGGACAGCAGCCTACGAGCAGTACTTC; CDR3: CASSLGTAAYEQYF
V: TRBV5-1; J: TRBJ2-7; D: TRBD2; size: .; DNA: TGCGCCAGCAGCTTGGCTAGCGGGAGTACCTACGAGCAGTACTTC; CDR3: CASSLASGSTYEQYF
V: TRBV7-8; J: TRBJ2-7; D: .; size: .; DNA: TGTGCCAGCAGCCCTATATCAGGATCCACCTCCGAGCAGTACTTC; CDR3: CASSPISGSTSEQYF
V: TRBV5-1; J: TRBJ2-3; D: TRBD2; size: .; DNA: TGCGCCAGCAGCCCGAGACTAGCGGGGAGCACAGATACGCAGTATTTT; CDR3: CASSPRLAGSTDTQYF
V: TRBV5-4; J: TRBJ2-7; D: .; size: .; DNA: TGTGCCAGCAGCTTGGAGACAGGTGGATTCTACGAGCAGTACTTC; CDR3: CASSLETGGFYEQYF
V: TRBV4-3; J: TRBJ1-1; D: .; size: .; DNA: TGCGCCAGCAGCCAAAGTGGGGGAGGGGGCACTGAAGCTTTCTTT; CDR3: CASSQSGGGGTEAFF
V: TRBV12-2; J: TRBJ1-4; D: .; size: .; DNA: TGTGCAAGTCGCGAAAAACCTCCCCGGGGGAATGAAAAACTGTTTTTT; CDR3: CASREKPPRGNEKLFF
V: TRBV5-4; J: TRBJ1-6; D: .; size: .; DNA: TGTGCCAGCAGCTCCCCGGCAGGGTACGGGGATTCACCCCTCCACTTT; CDR3: CASSSPAGYGDSPLHF
V: TRBV6-5; J: TRBJ1-6; D: .; size: .; DNA: TGTGCCAGCAGCCTAGATTATAATTCACCCCTCCACTTT; CDR3: CASSLDYNSPLHF
V: TRBV6-1; J: TRBJ2-7; D: .; size: .; DNA: TGTGCCACGGCGGACGGGGGTACCCTCTCCTACGAGCAGTACTTC; CDR3: CATADGGTLSYEQYF
V: TRBV4-1; J: TRBJ1-5; D: TRBD1; size: once; DNA: TGCGCCAGCAGCCCCCCGGGACAGATCAATCAGCCCCAGCATTTT; CDR3: CASSPPGQINQPQHF
V: TRBV7-9; J: TRBJ2-7; D: .; size: .; DNA: TGTGCCAGCAGCTTAGAGAGGGCCGAGCAGTACTTC; CDR3: CASSLERAEQYF
V: TRBV7-8; J: TRBJ1-5; D: .; size: .; DNA: TGTGCCAGCAGCCCAGACACCTTCAATCAGCCCCAGCATTTT; CDR3: CASSPDTFNQPQHF
V: TRBV11-2; J: TRBJ2-7; D: .; size: .; DNA: TGTGCCAGCAGCTTAGTACAGCCTACCTACGAGCAGTACTTC; CDR3: CASSLVQPTYEQYF
V: TRBV13; J: TRBJ2-1; D: TRBD2; size: .; DNA: TGTGCCAGCAGCCGAACACTAGCGGGAGGCTTGAGTGAGCAGTTCTTC; CDR3: CASSRTLAGGLSEQFF
V: TRBV10-3; J: TRBJ1-6; D: .; size: .; DNA: TGTGCCATCAGTGTAGGCAGAAGGACAGACTATAATTCACCCCTCCACTTT; CDR3: CAISVGRRTDYNSPLHF
V: TRBV9; J: TRBJ2-3; D: .; size: .; DNA: TGTGCCAGCAGCTCGGACGGCACAGATACGCAGTATTTT; CDR3: CASSSDGTDTQYF
V: TRBV7-9; J: TRBJ2-7; D: .; size: .; DNA: TGTGCCAGCAGCCCCGACCCACCAGAGACCTACGAGCAGTACTTC; CDR3: CASSPDPPETYEQYF
V: TRBV27; J: TRBJ2-7; D: TRBD1; size: .; DNA: TGTGCCAGCAGTTCTACTGGGACAGGGGTCTACGAGCAGTACTTC; CDR3: CASSSTGTGVYEQYF
V: TRBV7-9; J: TRBJ1-1; D: .; size: once; DNA: TGTGCCAGCAGCTTGGGAGAGACTGAAGCTTTCTTT; CDR3: CASSLGETEAFF
V: TRBV28; J: TRBJ2-7; D: .; size: .; DNA: TGTGCCAGCAGTCCCATAAGCAGCGTGTCGTACTTC; CDR3: CASSPISSVSYF
V: TRBV13; J: TRBJ1-1; D: .; size: .; DNA: TGTGCCAGCAGTTATGGACGTTATACGATTATGAACACTGAAGCTTTCTTT; CDR3: CASSYGRYTIMNTEAFF
V: TRBV6-5; J: TRBJ1-1; D: .; size: .; DNA: TGTGCCAGCAGTTACAATCCGAACGGATACACTGAAGCTTTCTTT; CDR3: CASSYNPNGYTEAFF
V: TRBV27; J: TRBJ2-1; D: .; size: .; DNA: TGTGCCAGCAGTTCAGGGGCCTACAATGAGCAGTTCTTC; CDR3: CASSSGAYNEQFF
V: TRBV4-1; J: TRBJ2-2; D: TRBD2; size: .; DNA: TGCGCCAGCAGCTTGATGACTAGCGGGAGCGCCCTCGACGGGGAGCTGTTTTTT; CDR3: CASSLMTSGSALDGELFF
V: TRBV7-9; J: TRBJ2-1; D: .; size: .; DNA: TGTGCCAGCGGGGTTAAGTCCAGCGGCTACAATGAGCAGTTCTTC; CDR3: CASGVKSSGYNEQFF
V: TRBV27; J: TRBJ2-2; D: TRBD2; size: .; DNA: TGTGCCAGCAGTTTGGGTGGGGGAGGGCCTTCCGGGGAGCTGTTTTTT; CDR3: CASSLGGGGPSGELFF
V: TRBV4-3; J: TRBJ2-7; D: TRBD2; size: .; DNA: TGCGCCAGCAGCCAAGATCCATCAGCGGGAGCTTACGAGCAGTACTTC; CDR3: CASSQDPSAGAYEQYF
V: TRBV10-1; J: TRBJ2-7; D: .; size: .; DNA: TGCGCCAGCAGTGTGAGAGGGGACGCCTCCTACGAGCAGTACTTC; CDR3: CASSVRGDASYEQYF
V: TRBV5-4; J: TRBJ2-3; D: .; size: .; DNA: TGTGCCAGCAGCTTGGAGGGAGGCAGCACAGATACGCAGTATTTT; CDR3: CASSLEGGSTDTQYF
V: TRBV7-9; J: TRBJ2-1; D: TRBD2; size: .; DNA: TGTGCCAGCAGCGCGGGACTAGCGGAAGGAGTCTACAATGAGCAGTTCTTC; CDR3: CASSAGLAEGVYNEQFF
V: TRBV11-2; J: TRBJ2-3; D: .; size: .; DNA: TGTGCCAGCAGCTTAGATTCGTTCGGCACAGATACGCAGTATTTT; CDR3: CASSLDSFGTDTQYF
V: TRBV4-1; J: TRBJ2-7; D: .; size: .; DNA: TGCGCCAGCAGCCAAGAAGCCACCGGCTACGAGCAGTACTTC; CDR3: CASSQEATGYEQYF
V: TRBV5-4; J: TRBJ1-1; D: .; size: .; DNA: TGTGCCAGCAGCTTGGACGGGCCCACTGAAGCTTTCTTT; CDR3: CASSLDGPTEAFF
V: TRBV27; J: TRBJ1-5; D: .; size: .; DNA: TGTGCCAGCAGTTCCACGGGGGGGCCCCAGCCCCAGCATTTT; CDR3: CASSSTGGPQPQHF
V: TRBV9; J: TRBJ2-7; D: TRBD2; size: .; DNA: TGTGCCAGCAGCGCGGCACCTCTAGCGGGGGCGTACGAGCAGTACTTC; CDR3: CASSAAPLAGAYEQYF
V: TRBV11-3; J: TRBJ2-1; D: .; size: .; DNA: TGTGCCAGCAGCGCGAGCTCCTACAATGAGCAGTTCTTC; CDR3: CASSASSYNEQFF
V: TRBV6-1; J: TRBJ2-7; D: TRBD1; size: once; DNA: TGTGCCAGCAGTGAGGACAGGTTCTCCTACGAGCAGTACTTC; CDR3: CASSEDRFSYEQYF
V: TRBV11-2; J: TRBJ1-2; D: .; size: .; DNA: TGTGCCAGCAGCTTAGTCCACACGGAAAATGGCTACACCTTC; CDR3: CASSLVHTENGYTF
V: TRBV27; J: TRBJ2-3; D: .; size: .; DNA: TGTGCCAGCAGTGCGCAGGCAGATACGCAGTATTTT; CDR3: CASSAQADTQYF
V: TRBV4-1; J: TRBJ2-7; D: .; size: .; DNA: TGCGCCAGCAGCCCAGACCGCAGCTACGAGCAGTACTTC; CDR3: CASSPDRSYEQYF
V: TRBV7-6; J: TRBJ1-5; D: .; size: .; DNA: TGTGCCAGCAGCTTAGAACGTGGGCAGCCCCAGCATTTT; CDR3: CASSLERGQPQHF
V: TRBV2; J: TRBJ2-1; D: .; size: .; DNA: TGTGCCAGCAGTGTGAGCGGCTTGGATGAGCAGTTCTTC; CDR3: CASSVSGLDEQFF
V: TRBV9; J: TRBJ2-3; D: TRBD2; size: .; DNA: TGTGCCAGCAGCCTAGCGGGGGTAGGCGATACGCAGTATTTT; CDR3: CASSLAGVGDTQYF